This T cell receptor beta chain is drawn from a study of shared clonotypes between healthy human individuals. Study at large: Sampling drew on donors who were two women and three men aged 18 to 49.

Trimming took 3 bases from V and 5 from J, leaving 16 bases between them. The CDR3 sequence is 15 residues long. In germline, CDR1 is GTSNPN, CDR2 SVGIG (reference sequence). As regards this clone: A far larger clone lies a single base away; this is likely a read error. This sample includes further DNA sequences coding for the same CDR3.

Unsorted PBMC DNA sequencing spanned ten immunoSEQ deep assay plates. Repertoires were generated with immunoSEQ multiplex PCR, while TCRdb's copy carries only in-frame clones and drops some. The sample has over 400,000 clones; almost 80% are singletons. HIV-negative, healthy adults without recent acute infections or vaccinations were the donors. Material for sequencing was PBMCs. The receptor was derived from a woman between 40 and 55 years old in good health. Some clones in this sample may be carry-over from other donors' samples. J is TRBJ2-2 and V is TRBV30; TRBD2 might be the D (7 bases). This CDR3 is CAWRSAGEGTGELFF. CDR3 in DNA: TGTGCCTGGAGGAGTGCAGGGGAGGGTACCGGGGAGCTGTTTTTT.